This entry features one T cell receptor (beta chain) sequence. CDR1 and CDR2 (germline): LNHNV, YYDKDF (reference sequence). The CDR3 is made up of 14 amino acids. With V trimmed by 0 bases and J by 8 bases, 2 bases remained unmatched. The method was immunoSEQ multiplex PCR; TCRdb's version includes in-frame clones alone and lacks a portion of them. Of around 40,000 clones listed, 80% to 90% are singletons. These data belong to a study of T cell changes during pregnancy in multiple sclerosis. The chain carries TRBV15 and TRBJ2-1, with 9 bases aligning to TRBD2. This sample comprised CD4+ T cells from peripheral blood mononuclear cells, obtained in the first trimester of pregnancy. The sequence derives from a female donor with multiple sclerosis, enrolled in a pregnancy study. The CDR3 reads CATSRETSGDEQFF. In DNA, the CDR3 is TGTGCCACCAGCAGAGAGACTAGCGGCGATGAGCAGTTCTTC.